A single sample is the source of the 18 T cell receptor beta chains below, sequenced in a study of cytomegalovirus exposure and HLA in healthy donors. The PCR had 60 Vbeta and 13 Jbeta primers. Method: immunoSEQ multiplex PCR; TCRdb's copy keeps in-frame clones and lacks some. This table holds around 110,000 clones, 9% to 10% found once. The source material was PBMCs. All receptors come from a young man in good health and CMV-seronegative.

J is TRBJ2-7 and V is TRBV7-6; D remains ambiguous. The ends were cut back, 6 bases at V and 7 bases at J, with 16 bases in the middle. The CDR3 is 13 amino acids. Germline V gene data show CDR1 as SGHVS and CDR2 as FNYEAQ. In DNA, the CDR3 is TGTGCCAGCAGTCCCTCCACATGGGCGGAGCAGTACTTC. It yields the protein CASSPSTWAEQYF.

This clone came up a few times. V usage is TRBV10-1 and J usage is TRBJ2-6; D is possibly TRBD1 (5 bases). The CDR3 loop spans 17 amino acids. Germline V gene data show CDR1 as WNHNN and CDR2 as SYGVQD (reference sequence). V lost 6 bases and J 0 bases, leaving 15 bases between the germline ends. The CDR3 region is CASSRQIQSSGANVLTF. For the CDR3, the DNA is TGCGCCAGCAGCAGACAGATCCAAAGCTCTGGGGCCAACGTCCTGACTTTC.

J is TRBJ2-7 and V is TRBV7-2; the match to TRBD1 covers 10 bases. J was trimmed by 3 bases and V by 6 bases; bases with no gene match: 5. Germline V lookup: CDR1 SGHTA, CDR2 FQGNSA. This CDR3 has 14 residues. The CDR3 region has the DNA TGTGCCAGCAGATCGGACAGGGGGTTCTACGAGCAGTACTTC. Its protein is CASRSDRGFYEQYF.

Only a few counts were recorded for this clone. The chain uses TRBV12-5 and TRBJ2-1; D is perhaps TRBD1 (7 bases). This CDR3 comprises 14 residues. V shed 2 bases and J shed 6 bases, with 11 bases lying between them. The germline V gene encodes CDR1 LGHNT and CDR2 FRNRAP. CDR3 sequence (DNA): TGTGCTAGTGGTTTGCCGCAGGGGGGCAATGAGCAGTTCTTC. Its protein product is CASGLPQGGNEQFF.

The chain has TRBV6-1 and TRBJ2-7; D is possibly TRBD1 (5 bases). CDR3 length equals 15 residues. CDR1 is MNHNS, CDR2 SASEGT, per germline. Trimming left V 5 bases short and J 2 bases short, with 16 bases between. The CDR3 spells CASSLQGSGPYEQYF. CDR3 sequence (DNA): TGTGCCAGCAGTCTGCAGGGATCCGGTCCCTACGAGCAGTACTTC.

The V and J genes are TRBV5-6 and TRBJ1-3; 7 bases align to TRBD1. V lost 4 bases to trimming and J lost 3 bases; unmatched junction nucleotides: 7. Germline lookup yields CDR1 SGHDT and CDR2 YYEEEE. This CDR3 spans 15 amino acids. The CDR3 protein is CASSLWTGGGNTIYF. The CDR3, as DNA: TGTGCCAGCAGCCTCTGGACAGGAGGTGGAAACACCATATATTTT.

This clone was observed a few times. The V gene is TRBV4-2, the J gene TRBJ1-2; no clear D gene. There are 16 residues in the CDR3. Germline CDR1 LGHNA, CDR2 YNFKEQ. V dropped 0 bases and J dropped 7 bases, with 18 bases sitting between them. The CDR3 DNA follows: TGTGCCAGCAGCCAAGATTGGTTTAGGGAGGTGGGTGGCTACACCTTC. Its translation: CASSQDWFREVGGYTF.

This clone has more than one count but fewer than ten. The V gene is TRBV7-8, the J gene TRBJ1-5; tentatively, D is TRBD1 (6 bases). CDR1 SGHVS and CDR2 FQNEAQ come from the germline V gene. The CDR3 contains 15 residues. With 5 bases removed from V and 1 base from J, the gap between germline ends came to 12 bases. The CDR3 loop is CASSQYGQSNQPQHF. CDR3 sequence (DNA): TGTGCCAGCAGCCAATACGGACAGAGCAATCAGCCCCAGCATTTT.

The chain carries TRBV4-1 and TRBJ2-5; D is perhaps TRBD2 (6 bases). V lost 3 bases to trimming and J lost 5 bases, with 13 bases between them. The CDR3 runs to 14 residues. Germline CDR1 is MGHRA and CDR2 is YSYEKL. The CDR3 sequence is CASSQGLGGETQYF. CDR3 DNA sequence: TGCGCCAGCAGCCAGGGACTGGGTGGGGAGACCCAGTACTTC.

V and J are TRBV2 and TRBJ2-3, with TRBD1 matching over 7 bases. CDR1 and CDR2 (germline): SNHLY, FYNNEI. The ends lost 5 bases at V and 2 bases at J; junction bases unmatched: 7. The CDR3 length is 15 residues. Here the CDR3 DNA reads TGTGCCAGCAGTTTGACAGGGCCGAACACAGATACGCAGTATTTT. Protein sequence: CASSLTGPNTDTQYF.

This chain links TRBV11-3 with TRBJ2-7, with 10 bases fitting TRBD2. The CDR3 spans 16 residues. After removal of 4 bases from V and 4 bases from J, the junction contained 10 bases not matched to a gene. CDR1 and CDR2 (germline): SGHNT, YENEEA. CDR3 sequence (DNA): TGTGCCAGCAGCTCGCCGGGACTAGCGACAACTTACGAGCAGTACTTC. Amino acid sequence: CASSSPGLATTYEQYF.

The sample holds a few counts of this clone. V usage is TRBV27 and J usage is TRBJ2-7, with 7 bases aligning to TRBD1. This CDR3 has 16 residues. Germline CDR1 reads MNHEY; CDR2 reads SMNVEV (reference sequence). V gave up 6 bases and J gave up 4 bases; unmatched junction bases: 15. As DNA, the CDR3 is TGTGCCAGCAGCCCCCGATCGGGCAGGGGGATATACGAGCAGTACTTC. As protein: CASSPRSGRGIYEQYF.

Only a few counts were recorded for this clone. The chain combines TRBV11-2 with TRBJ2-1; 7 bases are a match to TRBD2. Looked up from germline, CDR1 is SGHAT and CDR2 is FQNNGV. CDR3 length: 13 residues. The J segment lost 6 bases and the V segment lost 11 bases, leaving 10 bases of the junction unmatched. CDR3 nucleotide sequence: TGTGCCGGAGCGGGAATTCCCTTCAATGAGCAGTTCTTC. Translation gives CAGAGIPFNEQFF. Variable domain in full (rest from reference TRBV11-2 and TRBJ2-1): EAGVAQSPRYKIIEKRQSVAFWCNPISGHATLYWYQQILGQGPKLLIQFQNNGVVDDSQLPKDRFSAERLKGVDSTLKIQPAKLEDSAVYLCAGAGIPFNEQFFGPGTRLTVL.

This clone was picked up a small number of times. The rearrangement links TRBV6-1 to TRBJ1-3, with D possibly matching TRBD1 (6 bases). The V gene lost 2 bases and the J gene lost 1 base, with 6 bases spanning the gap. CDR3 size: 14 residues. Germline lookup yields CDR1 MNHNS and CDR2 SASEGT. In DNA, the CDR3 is TGTGCCAGCAGTGAACAGGGGTCTGGAAACACCATATATTTT. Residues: CASSEQGSGNTIYF.

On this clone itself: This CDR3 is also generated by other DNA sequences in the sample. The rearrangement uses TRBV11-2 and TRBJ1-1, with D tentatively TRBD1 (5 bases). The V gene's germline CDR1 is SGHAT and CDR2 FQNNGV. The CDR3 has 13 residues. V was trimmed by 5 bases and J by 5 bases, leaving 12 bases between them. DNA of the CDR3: TGTGCCAGCAGCCTACGTAGGGGAACTGAAGCTTTCTTT. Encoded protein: CASSLRRGTEAFF.

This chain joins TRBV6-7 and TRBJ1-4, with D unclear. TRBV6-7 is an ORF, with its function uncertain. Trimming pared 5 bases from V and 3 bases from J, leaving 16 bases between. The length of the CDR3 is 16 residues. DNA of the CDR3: TGTGCCAGCAGTACCCCCCGGGAGGTCCCTAATGAAAAACTGTTTTTT. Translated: CASSTPREVPNEKLFF.

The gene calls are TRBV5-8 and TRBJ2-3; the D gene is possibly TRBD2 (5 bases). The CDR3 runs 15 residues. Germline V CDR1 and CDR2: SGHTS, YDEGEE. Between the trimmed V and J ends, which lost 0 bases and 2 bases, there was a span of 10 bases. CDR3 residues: CASSLAGEVTDTQYF. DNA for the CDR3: TGTGCCAGCAGCTTGGCCGGGGAAGTCACAGATACGCAGTATTTT.

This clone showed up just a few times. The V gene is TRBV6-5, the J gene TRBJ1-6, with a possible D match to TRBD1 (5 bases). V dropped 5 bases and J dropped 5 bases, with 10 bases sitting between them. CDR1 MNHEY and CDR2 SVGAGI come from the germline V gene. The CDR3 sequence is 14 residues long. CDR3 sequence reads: CASSARGNNSPLHF. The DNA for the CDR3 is TGTGCCAGCAGTGCAAGGGGAAATAATTCACCCCTCCACTTT.